This T cell receptor (beta chain) came from a study of blood T cell repertoires in COVID-19. Study-wide background: Spain, Italy and the United States supplied samples that represented acute and convalescent COVID-19.

The V end lost 5 bases, the J end lost 4 bases, and 16 bases lay between the germline ends. This CDR3 has 15 amino acids. Looked up from germline, CDR1 is SGHKS and CDR2 is YYEKEE (reference sequence). Using immunoSEQ multiplex PCR, the repertoire was profiled, and TCRdb retains in-frame clones only, with some absent. Of hundreds of thousands of clones in the sample, 88% were seen once. The sequence was collected from a woman aged 55-69 years in a cohort exposed to, infected with or recovered from COVID-19 (not recorded which). V is TRBV5-5 and J is TRBJ1-5; D may be TRBD1 (6 bases). Sequencing used PBMCs or T cells enriched from blood (not recorded which). This chain's CDR3 is CASSPTPGENQPQHF. DNA for the CDR3: TGTGCCAGCAGTCCCACCCCAGGGGAGAATCAGCCCCAGCATTTT.